These 18 T cell receptor beta chains came from one sample sequenced in a study of PD-1 blockade in classical Hodgkin lymphoma. Every single patient, without exception, relapsed after autologous stem cell transplantation, and brentuximab vedotin exposure varied. Sequenced by immunoSEQ multiplex PCR; TCRdb stores in-frame clones only, minus some. The sample lists tens of thousands of clones, almost 90% occurring once. This specimen was peripheral blood mononuclear cells (PBMCs), taken at baseline. These receptor sequences come from a human donor with classical Hodgkin lymphoma.

The CDR3 sequence is CASSRAGLAYNEQFF. DNA of the CDR3: TGTGCCAGCAGCCGCGCGGGACTAGCCTACAATGAGCAGTTCTTC. V and J are TRBV7-3 and TRBJ2-1, with 8 nucleotides matching TRBD2. The CDR3 runs to 15 residues. V dropped 5 bases and J dropped 2; count of bases not matched to a gene: 5. From germline, CDR1 is SGHTA and CDR2 FQGTGA.

V is TRBV2 and J is TRBJ2-1; D remains unclear. The germline gives CDR1 SNHLY, CDR2 FYNNEI. The CDR3 is 13 amino acids. The V end lost 7 bases, the J end lost 9 bases, and 16 bases lay between the germline ends. As DNA, the CDR3 is TGTGCCAGCAAGGAAGGCCGGGTAGGTGAGCAGTTCTTC. Translation: CASKEGRVGEQFF. Using reference TRBV2 and TRBJ2-1 for the parts outside the CDR3, the full variable domain is EPEVTQTPSHQVTQMGQEVILRCVPISNHLYFYWYRQILGQKVEFLVSFYNNEISEKSEIFDDQFSVERPDGSNFTLKIRSTKLEDSAMYFCASKEGRVGEQFFGPGTRLTVL.

This clone was observed a few times. V gene TRBV10-3 combines with J gene TRBJ2-2; D unresolved. The CDR3 length is 14 residues. The germline V and J ends were trimmed by 0 bases and 1 base, with 3 bases remaining between them. Germline V CDR1 and CDR2: ENHRY, SYGVKD. The chain's CDR3 is CAISESENTGELFF. The CDR3 DNA is TGTGCCATCAGTGAGTCGGAGAACACCGGGGAGCTGTTTTTT.

This chain links TRBV27 with TRBJ2-3, with D possibly matching TRBD2 (6 bases). Trimming took 7 bases from V and 2 from J, leaving 13 bases between them. The CDR3 has 14 amino acids. From germline, CDR1 is MNHEY and CDR2 SMNVEV (reference sequence). The DNA for the CDR3 is TGTGCCAGCAAGTTCGGGAGTCCCACAGATACGCAGTATTTT. Translation gives CASKFGSPTDTQYF.

This chain links TRBV7-2 with TRBJ2-7, with a tentative D call TRBD2 (6 bases). The V gene's germline CDR1 is SGHTA and CDR2 FQGNSA. The CDR3 sequence is 16 residues long. V lost 2 bases and J 0 bases, leaving 14 bases between the germline ends. The CDR3 spells CASSLIGGVSSYEQYF. The DNA for the CDR3 is TGTGCCAGCAGCTTAATTGGCGGGGTTAGCTCCTACGAGCAGTACTTC. The full variable domain, with the rest looked up from reference TRBV7-2 and TRBJ2-7, is GAGVSQSPSNKVTEKGKDVELRCDPISGHTALYWYRQSLGQGLEFLIYFQGNSAPDKSGLPSDRFSAERTGGSVSTLTIQRTQQEDSAVYLCASSLIGGVSSYEQYFGPGTRLTVT.

The chain employs TRBV28 and TRBJ1-2; 7 bases map to TRBD1. The CDR3 runs 13 residues. V was clipped by 2 bases and J by 5 bases; unmatched bases: 2. Germline loops: CDR1 MDHEN, CDR2 SYDVKM. CDR3 loop: CASSLQGVYGYTF. As DNA, the CDR3 is TGTGCCAGCAGTTTACAGGGGGTTTATGGCTACACCTTC.

The chain has TRBV5-1 and TRBJ1-1; 7 bases fit TRBD1. This CDR3 is 13 amino acids long. Trimming took 4 bases from V and 4 from J; bases not matched to a gene: 4. Looked up from germline, CDR1 is SGHRS and CDR2 is YFSETQ. CDR3 sequence: CASSDRVGTEAFF. The CDR3, as DNA: TGCGCCAGCAGCGACAGGGTTGGCACTGAAGCTTTCTTT.

This chain uses TRBV28 with TRBJ2-7, with D possibly matching TRBD1 (5 bases). Germline values: CDR1 MDHEN, CDR2 SYDVKM. CDR3 length equals 13 residues. V lost 7 bases and J 5 bases, leaving 15 bases between the germline ends. For the CDR3, the DNA is TGTGCCAGCATTCAGGGATTTCAGAACGAGCAGTACTTC. Translating it yields CASIQGFQNEQYF.

The chain uses TRBV2 and TRBJ2-7, with 7 nucleotides matching TRBD2. Germline CDR1 reads SNHLY; CDR2 reads FYNNEI. The trim removed 4 bases at V and 2 bases at J, leaving 2 bases unmatched. There are 13 residues in the CDR3. The CDR3 protein is CASSGEGTYEQYF. CDR3 DNA: TGTGCCAGCAGTGGGGAGGGAACCTACGAGCAGTACTTC.

This chain connects TRBV6-1 to TRBJ2-7, with 9 bases aligning to TRBD1. This CDR3 has 16 amino acids. The germline gives CDR1 MNHNS, CDR2 SASEGT. V gave up 3 bases and J gave up 2 bases; unmatched junction bases: 8. CDR3 nucleotide sequence: TGTGCCAGCAGTGATTCCCCGGACAGGGGTACCTACGAGCAGTACTTC. It yields the protein CASSDSPDRGTYEQYF.

The chain employs TRBV6-1 and TRBJ2-3, with 7 positions matching TRBD2. CDR1 is MNHNS and CDR2 is SASEGT in the germline V gene. The CDR3 runs 14 residues. With V trimmed by 6 bases and J by 0 bases, 3 bases remained unmatched. CDR3 residues: CASRKAGSTDTQYF. CDR3 DNA sequence: TGTGCCAGCAGGAAAGCGGGAAGCACAGATACGCAGTATTTT.

This clone was observed once. The chain carries TRBV7-2 and TRBJ1-2; D uncertain. Germline CDR1 reads SGHTA; CDR2 reads FQGNSA. The CDR3 is 12 residues long. V was cut by 4 bases and J by 11 bases, with 14 bases left in between. In nucleotides, the CDR3 is TGTGCCAGCAGCTCAAGGACCGCTTATTACACCTTC. Amino acid sequence: CASSSRTAYYTF.

The chain has TRBV9 and TRBJ2-1; D unclear. The CDR3 sequence is 14 residues long. The germline CDR1 and CDR2 sequences are SGDLS and YYNGEE. V lost 4 bases, J lost 0 bases, and 8 bases lay in between. The CDR3 sequence: CASSPGSSYNEQFF. DNA of the CDR3: TGTGCCAGCAGCCCGGGTTCCTCCTACAATGAGCAGTTCTTC.

V is TRBV6-5 and J is TRBJ1-3; D gene unclear. CDR3 length equals 15 residues. In germline, CDR1 is MNHEY, CDR2 SVGAGI. Trimming took off 4 bases at V and 0 bases at J, with 10 bases between the two ends. The CDR3, as DNA: TGTGCCAGCAGTTTGGACCCGAGCTCTGGAAACACCATATATTTT. It translates to CASSLDPSSGNTIYF.

V usage is TRBV15 and J usage is TRBJ2-7, with D possibly being TRBD1 or TRBD2 (6 bases each). Trimming took off 5 bases at V and 3 bases at J, with 17 bases between the two ends. Looked up from germline, CDR1 is LNHNV and CDR2 is YYDKDF (reference sequence). The CDR3 has 15 amino acids. This CDR3 reads CATSPRYRDFYEQYF. The CDR3 DNA reads TGTGCCACCAGCCCCCGATACAGGGACTTCTACGAGCAGTACTTC.

The genes are TRBV2 and TRBJ2-3, with TRBD2 matching 10 bases. CDR1 SNHLY and CDR2 FYNNEI come from the germline V gene. CDR3 length equals 14 residues. V lost 7 bases to trimming and J lost 1 base; unmatched junction nucleotides: 2. CDR3 in amino acids: CASTGLAGTDTQYF. CDR3 nucleotides: TGTGCCAGCACTGGACTAGCGGGCACAGATACGCAGTATTTT.

CDR3 sequence: CASRTGTVYTEAFF. The CDR3, as DNA: TGTGCCAGCAGGACCGGGACAGTTTACACTGAAGCTTTCTTT. The chain uses TRBV28 and TRBJ1-1; 7 bases match TRBD1. Germline trimming cut 6 bases from V and 3 bases from J; bases unmatched to any gene: 7. The length of the CDR3 is 14 residues. Germline CDR1 reads MDHEN; CDR2 reads SYDVKM.

The chain combines TRBV10-3 with TRBJ2-2, with D possibly TRBD1 on 5 matching bases. With 1 base removed from V and 5 bases from J, the gap between germline ends came to 14 bases. The CDR3 consists of 16 residues. CDR1 ENHRY and CDR2 SYGVKD come from the germline V gene. CDR3 DNA: TGTGCCATCAGTGAGTACTTCAGGGTGAAAACCGGGGAGCTGTTTTTT. Protein product: CAISEYFRVKTGELFF.